What follows is one T cell receptor (beta chain) and its context. Its specificity is not known. The entry originates in a study of graft-versus-host responses after intestinal transplantation. Profiled with immunoSEQ multiplex PCR; TCRdb holds only in-frame clones, not every one. The data hold around 89,000 clones, with roughly 90% observed a single time. Losses at the gene ends were 0 bases for V and 4 bases for J; bases not matched to a gene: 6. The CDR3 totals 15 residues. Germline V gives CDR1 SGDLS, CDR2 YYNGEE. Material: unstimulated CD8+ T cells sorted from spleen or lymph node cells, obtained before transplant. This chain connects TRBV9 to TRBJ1-2; 7 positions match TRBD1. This sequence was found in a human donor who was the organ donor for an intestinal transplant. CDR3 nucleotide sequence: TGTGCCAGCAGCGTAGACAGGGGCTCTTTCTATGGCTACACCTTC. Its protein is CASSVDRGSFYGYTF.